This is a list of T cell receptor beta chains from one sample in a study of cytomegalovirus exposure and HLA in healthy donors. Measured with immunoSEQ multiplex PCR; TCRdb has only the in-frame clones, and not every one. The data hold more than 250,000 clones, with around 90% observed a single time. The sequenced sample consisted of PBMCs. All receptors come from a woman in her 30s in good health and CMV-seropositive. CDR3s include the opening cysteine and the closing phenylalanine or tryptophan. The order of the fields is J gene, V gene, clone size, D gene, CDR3 protein, CDR3 DNA. The D gene is left open where the match is weak. The size field is filled for only some rows; it gives once, few, many or a size class.

J: TRBJ2-1
V: TRBV27
size: -
D: -
CDR3: CASGFHPPNNEQFF
DNA: TGTGCCAGCGGGTTCCACCCTCCAAACAATGAGCAGTTCTTC

J: TRBJ2-3
V: TRBV10-3
size: -
D: -
CDR3: CAINTGLHTDTQYF
DNA: TGTGCCATCAACACGGGACTCCACACAGATACGCAGTATTTT

J: TRBJ2-7
V: TRBV18
size: once
D: -
CDR3: CASSPPGVRDEQYF
DNA: TGTGCCAGCTCACCCCCAGGGGTTAGGGACGAGCAGTACTTC

J: TRBJ2-5
V: TRBV9
size: -
D: -
CDR3: CASSVQGSQETQYF
DNA: TGTGCCAGCAGCGTTCAGGGGTCCCAAGAGACCCAGTACTTC

J: TRBJ2-1
V: TRBV5-4
size: -
D: TRBD2
CDR3: CASSPGTSGRGYNEQFF
DNA: TGTGCCAGCAGTCCCGGGACTAGCGGGAGAGGATACAATGAGCAGTTCTTC

J: TRBJ2-7
V: TRBV25-1
size: -
D: -
CDR3: CASTDSYEQYF
DNA: TGTGCCAGCACCGACAGCTACGAGCAGTACTTC

J: TRBJ1-1
V: TRBV19
size: -
D: -
CDR3: CASSTSGETLGNTEAFF
DNA: TGTGCCAGTAGTACCTCAGGGGAGACCCTAGGCAACACTGAAGCTTTCTTT

J: TRBJ2-4
V: TRBV6-6
size: -
D: -
CDR3: CASSYHSLAKNIQYF
DNA: TGTGCCAGCAGTTACCACTCGTTAGCCAAAAACATTCAGTACTTC

J: TRBJ2-3
V: TRBV19
size: -
D: TRBD1
CDR3: CASSTPGTGTDTQYF
DNA: TGTGCCAGTAGTACTCCCGGGACAGGGACAGATACGCAGTATTTT

J: TRBJ2-7
V: TRBV11-3
size: -
D: -
CDR3: CASSVGTAYEQYF
DNA: TGTGCCAGCAGCGTCGGGACGGCCTACGAGCAGTACTTC

J: TRBJ2-5
V: TRBV18
size: once
D: -
CDR3: CASSLVRGQETQYF
DNA: TGTGCCAGCTCACTAGTCCGCGGTCAAGAGACCCAGTACTTC

J: TRBJ2-3
V: TRBV10-3
size: -
D: TRBD1
CDR3: CAISGRQGGDTQYF
DNA: TGTGCCATCAGTGGAAGACAGGGTGGTGATACGCAGTATTTT

J: TRBJ2-1
V: TRBV5-1
size: -
D: -
CDR3: CASSVSGDEQFF
DNA: TGCGCCAGCAGCGTCTCGGGGGATGAGCAGTTCTTC

J: TRBJ2-7
V: TRBV6-6
size: -
D: TRBD2
CDR3: CASSYEGLAYEQYF
DNA: TGTGCCAGCAGTTACGAAGGACTAGCATACGAGCAGTACTTC

J: TRBJ2-2
V: TRBV5-1
size: once
D: -
CDR3: CASSLTGPSRELFF
DNA: TGCGCCAGCAGCTTAACGGGCCCATCAAGGGAGCTGTTTTTT

J: TRBJ2-5
V: TRBV4-1
size: -
D: -
CDR3: CASSLATGYQETQYF
DNA: TGCGCCAGCAGCCTCGCGACAGGATACCAAGAGACCCAGTACTTC

J: TRBJ1-2
V: TRBV5-1
size: -
D: -
CDR3: CASSLGGTGGYGYTF
DNA: TGCGCCAGCAGCTTGGGCGGGACGGGGGGCTATGGCTACACCTTC

J: TRBJ1-4
V: TRBV27
size: -
D: TRBD1
CDR3: CASSAGQGALEKLFF
DNA: TGTGCCAGCAGTGCGGGACAGGGGGCGTTGGAAAAACTGTTTTTT

J: TRBJ2-7
V: TRBV5-1
size: -
D: -
CDR3: CASSTTGGASDEQYF
DNA: TGCGCCAGCAGCACCACGGGGGGCGCCTCCGACGAGCAGTACTTC

J: TRBJ2-7
V: TRBV28
size: -
D: -
CDR3: CASGRGDAEQYF
DNA: TGTGCCAGTGGGAGGGGGGATGCCGAGCAGTACTTC

J: TRBJ2-1
V: TRBV19
size: -
D: -
CDR3: CASSVSIMGNEQFF
DNA: TGTGCCAGTAGTGTTTCAATCATGGGGAATGAGCAGTTCTTC

J: TRBJ1-1
V: TRBV5-4
size: -
D: -
CDR3: CASSLVGGMNTEAFF
DNA: TGTGCCAGCAGCTTGGTCGGGGGAATGAACACTGAAGCTTTCTTT

J: TRBJ1-5
V: TRBV7-9
size: -
D: TRBD1
CDR3: CASSFIPGQGANQPQHF
DNA: TGTGCCAGCAGCTTTATCCCGGGACAGGGGGCGAATCAGCCCCAGCATTTT

J: TRBJ2-2
V: TRBV5-6
size: -
D: TRBD2
CDR3: CASSLPGGPVNTGELFF
DNA: TGTGCCAGCAGCTTGCCGGGAGGCCCCGTTAACACCGGGGAGCTGTTTTTT

J: TRBJ2-5
V: TRBV15
size: -
D: TRBD2
CDR3: CATSRRGSSETQYF
DNA: TGTGCCACCAGTCGCCGCGGGAGTTCAGAGACCCAGTACTTC

J: TRBJ2-1
V: TRBV9
size: -
D: TRBD2
CDR3: CASSPPTSGTPYTYNEQFF
DNA: TGTGCCAGCAGCCCCCCGACTAGCGGGACCCCATATACTTACAATGAGCAGTTCTTC

J: TRBJ1-2
V: TRBV6-6
size: -
D: -
CDR3: CASSYSAGDYGYTF
DNA: TGTGCCAGCAGTTACTCGGCAGGGGACTATGGCTACACCTTC

J: TRBJ2-5
V: TRBV30
size: -
D: TRBD2
CDR3: CAWSVRRMGLAAETQYF
DNA: TGTGCCTGGAGTGTACGAAGGATGGGACTAGCCGCCGAGACCCAGTACTTC

J: TRBJ1-1
V: TRBV7-8
size: -
D: -
CDR3: CASSLAMSPNTEAFF
DNA: TGTGCCAGCAGCTTAGCGATGTCCCCGAACACTGAAGCTTTCTTT

J: TRBJ2-1
V: TRBV10-3
size: -
D: -
CDR3: CAISELANNEQFF
DNA: TGTGCCATCAGTGAACTGGCCAACAATGAGCAGTTCTTC

J: TRBJ2-7
V: TRBV5-1
size: -
D: -
CDR3: CASSYGSYEQYF
DNA: TGCGCCAGCAGCTATGGTAGCTACGAGCAGTACTTC

J: TRBJ2-5
V: TRBV27
size: -
D: TRBD2
CDR3: CASSLYLAGPQETQYF
DNA: TGTGCCAGCAGTTTATATCTAGCGGGTCCTCAAGAGACCCAGTACTTC

J: TRBJ2-7
V: TRBV7-2
size: -
D: -
CDR3: CASSLAPDRAYEQYF
DNA: TGTGCCAGCAGCTTAGCGCCCGACAGAGCCTACGAGCAGTACTTC

J: TRBJ2-1
V: TRBV6-5
size: -
D: -
CDR3: CASGGIYYNEQFF
DNA: TGTGCCAGCGGTGGAATTTACTACAATGAGCAGTTCTTC

J: TRBJ1-2
V: TRBV7-9
size: -
D: -
CDR3: CASSPGQGFYGYTF
DNA: TGTGCCAGCAGCCCCGGGCAGGGTTTCTATGGCTACACCTTC

J: TRBJ2-2
V: TRBV7-9
size: once
D: -
CDR3: CASSHPGELFF
DNA: TGTGCCAGCAGCCATCCCGGGGAGCTGTTTTTT

J: TRBJ1-2
V: TRBV6-7
size: -
D: -
CDR3: CASSFDRHSYGYTF
DNA: TGTGCCAGCAGTTTCGACAGGCACAGCTATGGCTACACCTTC

J: TRBJ1-5
V: TRBV2
size: -
D: TRBD1
CDR3: CASSGVRGRRQPQHF
DNA: TGTGCCAGCAGTGGGGTCAGGGGGCGAAGACAGCCCCAGCATTTT

J: TRBJ2-7
V: TRBV5-1
size: -
D: -
CDR3: CASSPEGYEQYF
DNA: TGCGCCAGCAGCCCGGAGGGCTACGAGCAGTACTTC

J: TRBJ1-2
V: TRBV30
size: -
D: -
CDR3: CAWGTRGGYGYTF
DNA: TGTGCCTGGGGGACCAGGGGCGGCTATGGCTACACCTTC

J: TRBJ2-1
V: TRBV28
size: once
D: TRBD2
CDR3: CASSAGGPYNEQFF
DNA: TGTGCCAGCAGTGCGGGAGGGCCTTACAATGAGCAGTTCTTC

J: TRBJ1-5
V: TRBV11-3
size: -
D: TRBD1
CDR3: CASSRDRGPTQPQHF
DNA: TGTGCCAGCAGCAGGGACAGGGGGCCGACTCAGCCCCAGCATTTT

J: TRBJ2-7
V: TRBV13
size: -
D: -
CDR3: CASSGRREASYEQYF
DNA: TGTGCCAGCAGCGGGCGTAGAGAGGCCTCCTACGAGCAGTACTTC

J: TRBJ1-6
V: TRBV5-1
size: -
D: -
CDR3: CASGRARRDSPLHF
DNA: TGCGCCAGCGGAAGAGCAAGGAGGGATTCACCCCTCCACTTT

J: TRBJ1-1
V: TRBV5-1
size: -
D: -
CDR3: CASSLVGLAEAFF
DNA: TGCGCCAGCAGCTTGGTCGGGTTAGCTGAAGCTTTCTTT

J: TRBJ2-1
V: TRBV9
size: -
D: TRBD2
CDR3: CASSAWTSGHNEQFF
DNA: TGTGCCAGCAGCGCGTGGACTAGCGGACACAATGAGCAGTTCTTC

J: TRBJ1-1
V: TRBV11-2
size: -
D: -
CDR3: CASSPRAMNTEAFF
DNA: TGTGCCAGCAGCCCCAGGGCGATGAACACTGAAGCTTTCTTT

J: TRBJ1-1
V: TRBV29-1
size: -
D: TRBD1
CDR3: CSVENEETGRAEAFF
DNA: TGCAGCGTTGAAAATGAAGAGACAGGGCGGGCTGAAGCTTTCTTT

J: TRBJ2-7
V: TRBV15
size: -
D: TRBD2
CDR3: CATSKLAGAIYEQYF
DNA: TGTGCCACCAGCAAACTAGCGGGAGCTATCTACGAGCAGTACTTC

J: TRBJ2-7
V: TRBV27
size: -
D: -
CDR3: CASNGPIRGEKYEQYF
DNA: TGTGCCAGCAACGGTCCGATTAGGGGCGAAAAGTACGAGCAGTACTTC

J: TRBJ2-7
V: TRBV7-2
size: -
D: -
CDR3: CASSPGGGYEQYF
DNA: TGTGCCAGCAGCCCCGGCGGAGGCTACGAGCAGTACTTC

J: TRBJ2-1
V: TRBV5-1
size: -
D: TRBD2
CDR3: CASSARGLDIGLAGDPGHNEQFF
DNA: TGCGCCAGCAGCGCCCGCGGACTGGATATAGGACTAGCGGGAGATCCCGGCCATAATGAGCAGTTCTTC

J: TRBJ2-3
V: TRBV5-6
size: -
D: -
CDR3: CASSPLSTDTQYF
DNA: TGTGCCAGCAGCCCTCTTTCGACAGATACGCAGTATTTT